This T cell receptor beta chain was captured in a study of T cells after yellow fever vaccination. This clonotype has more than one count but fewer than ten. Per the germline V gene, CDR1 is SGHTA and CDR2 is FQGNSA. The CDR3 is 13 residues long. Trimming took 2 bases from V and 8 from J; bases not matched to a gene: 1. TCRdb reanalysed the 5' RACE reads using MiXCR and keeps one entry per CDR3 protein. The sample contains 350,000 to 450,000 distinct CDR3 sequences, 6.2% of which appear only once. The starting material was PBMCs, obtained 5 days after the yellow fever booster vaccination. J is TRBJ1-4 and V is TRBV7-2; the match to TRBD1 covers 8 bases. The TCR sequence derives from a man younger than 40 who received the YFV17D yellow fever vaccine. The chain's CDR3 is CASSLWDREKLFF. The DNA for the CDR3 is TGTGCCAGCAGCTTATGGGACAGGGAAAAACTGTTTTTT.